The clone carrying this T cell receptor beta chain was recorded only once. Only in-frame clones appear in the TCRdb table, and some are missing; sequencing was by immunoSEQ multiplex PCR. This table has approximately 89,000 clones, around 94% appearing once. These data belong to a study of technical replicates of blood from a few donors. Per the germline V gene, CDR1 is MNHEY and CDR2 is SMNVEV (reference sequence). The V gene end was trimmed by 8 bases and the J gene end by 5 bases; junction bases not matched to a gene: 2. There are 11 residues in the CDR3. This receptor was identified in a human donor in good health. Sequenced input: T cells isolated from PBMCs. The V gene is TRBV27, the J gene TRBJ2-7, with 8 bases identical to TRBD1. The chain's CDR3 is CASGQGHEQYF. In nucleotides, the CDR3 is TGTGCCAGCGGACAGGGTCACGAGCAGTACTTC.